This note documents a single T cell receptor beta chain sequence. V was cut by 2 bases and J by 8 bases, with 10 bases left in between. Looked up from germline, CDR1 is MDHEN and CDR2 is SYDVKM. The CDR3 runs 13 residues. The sample is drawn from a study of OX40 agonist ivuxolimab in advanced cancers. Study in general: Patients enrolled in dose escalation were diagnosed with hepatocellular carcinoma, melanoma, renal cell or head and neck cancer. The mean age was about 57 years, ranging from about 20 to 79, with more than 70% of participants male.

Method: immunoSEQ multiplex PCR; TCRdb's copy keeps in-frame clones and lacks some. The table records tens of thousands of clones, 91% of them present only once. Sequencing used CD4+ or CD8+ T cells sorted from blood, obtained in a trial of the OX40 agonist ivuxolimab. The receptor comes from an adult with an advanced solid tumor such as melanoma, head and neck, liver or kidney cancer. The chain has TRBV28 and TRBJ2-1; D may be TRBD2 (5 bases). CDR3 nucleotides: TGTGCCAGCAGTTTACGTGAGGGATATGAGCAGTTCTTC. Its protein is CASSLREGYEQFF.